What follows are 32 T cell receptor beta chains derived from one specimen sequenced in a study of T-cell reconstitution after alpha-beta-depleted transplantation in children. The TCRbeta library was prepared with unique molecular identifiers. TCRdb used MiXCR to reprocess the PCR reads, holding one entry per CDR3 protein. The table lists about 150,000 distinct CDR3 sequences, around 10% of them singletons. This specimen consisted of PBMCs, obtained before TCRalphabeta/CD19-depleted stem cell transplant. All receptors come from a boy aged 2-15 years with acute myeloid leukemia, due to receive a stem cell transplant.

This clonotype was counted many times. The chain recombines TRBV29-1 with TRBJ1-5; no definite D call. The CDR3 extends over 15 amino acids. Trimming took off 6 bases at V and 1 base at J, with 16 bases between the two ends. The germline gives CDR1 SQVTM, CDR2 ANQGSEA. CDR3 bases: TGCAGCGTCGGGATGGGCAGGCGGAGCAATCAGCCCCAGCATTTT. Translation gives CSVGMGRRSNQPQHF.

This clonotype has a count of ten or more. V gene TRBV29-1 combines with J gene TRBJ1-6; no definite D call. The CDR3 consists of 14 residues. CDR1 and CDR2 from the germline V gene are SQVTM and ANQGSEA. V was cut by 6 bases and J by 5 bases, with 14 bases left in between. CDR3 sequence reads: CSVSSDRDNSPLHF. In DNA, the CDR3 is TGCAGCGTGTCGTCGGATCGTGATAATTCACCCCTCCACTTT.

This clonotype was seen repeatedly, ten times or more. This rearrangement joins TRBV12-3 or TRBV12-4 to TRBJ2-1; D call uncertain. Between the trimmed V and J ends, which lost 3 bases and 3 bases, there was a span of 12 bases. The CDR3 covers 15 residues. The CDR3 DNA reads TGTGCCAGCAGTTTTCAGTTGTCGAACTACAATGAGCAGTTCTTC. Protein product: CASSFQLSNYNEQFF.

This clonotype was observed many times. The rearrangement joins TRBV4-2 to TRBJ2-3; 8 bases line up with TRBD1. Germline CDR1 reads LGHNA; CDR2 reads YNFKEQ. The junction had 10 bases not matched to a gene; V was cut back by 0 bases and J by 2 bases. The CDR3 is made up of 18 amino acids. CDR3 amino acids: CASSQEGATGATTDTQYF. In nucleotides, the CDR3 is TGTGCCAGCAGCCAAGAGGGCGCGACAGGGGCGACCACAGATACGCAGTATTTT.

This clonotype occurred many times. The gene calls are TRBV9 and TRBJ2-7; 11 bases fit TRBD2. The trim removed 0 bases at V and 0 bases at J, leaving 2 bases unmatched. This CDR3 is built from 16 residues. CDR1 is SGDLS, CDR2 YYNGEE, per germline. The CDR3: CASSVGGLAASYEQYF. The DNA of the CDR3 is TGTGCCAGCAGCGTAGGGGGACTAGCGGCCTCCTACGAGCAGTACTTC.

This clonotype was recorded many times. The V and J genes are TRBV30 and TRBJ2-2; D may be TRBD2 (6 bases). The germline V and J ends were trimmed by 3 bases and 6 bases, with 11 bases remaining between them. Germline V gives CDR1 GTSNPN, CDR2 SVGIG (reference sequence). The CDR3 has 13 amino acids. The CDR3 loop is CAWSWREAGELFF. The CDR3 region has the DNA TGTGCCTGGAGCTGGAGGGAGGCCGGGGAGCTGTTTTTT.

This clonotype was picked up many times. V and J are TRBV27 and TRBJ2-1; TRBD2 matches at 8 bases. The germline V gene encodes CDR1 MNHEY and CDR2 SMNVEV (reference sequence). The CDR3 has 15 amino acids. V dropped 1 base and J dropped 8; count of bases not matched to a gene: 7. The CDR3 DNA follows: TGTGCCAGCAGTTTATTTGGAGGACTAGCTTATGAGCAGTTCTTC. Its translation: CASSLFGGLAYEQFF.

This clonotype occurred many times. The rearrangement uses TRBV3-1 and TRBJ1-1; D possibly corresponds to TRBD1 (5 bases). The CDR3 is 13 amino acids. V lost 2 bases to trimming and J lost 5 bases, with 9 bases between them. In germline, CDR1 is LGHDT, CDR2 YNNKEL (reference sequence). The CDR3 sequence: CASSQQGWTEAFF. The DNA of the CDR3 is TGTGCCAGCAGCCAACAGGGTTGGACTGAAGCTTTCTTT.

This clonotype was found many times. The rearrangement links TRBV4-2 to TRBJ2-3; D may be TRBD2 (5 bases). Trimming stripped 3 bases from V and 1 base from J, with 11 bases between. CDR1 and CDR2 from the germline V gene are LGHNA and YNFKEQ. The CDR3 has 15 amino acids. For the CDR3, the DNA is TGTGCCAGCAGCCACCTAGCATCGGGCACAGATACGCAGTATTTT. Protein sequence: CASSHLASGTDTQYF.

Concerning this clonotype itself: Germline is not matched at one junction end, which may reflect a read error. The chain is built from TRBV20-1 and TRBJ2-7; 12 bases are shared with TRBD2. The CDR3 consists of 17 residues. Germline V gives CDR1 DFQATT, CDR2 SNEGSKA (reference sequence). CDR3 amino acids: CCASSATSGSQVYEQYF. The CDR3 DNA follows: TGCTGTGCTAGCTCCGCGACTAGCGGGAGCCAGGTCTACGAGCAGTACTTC.

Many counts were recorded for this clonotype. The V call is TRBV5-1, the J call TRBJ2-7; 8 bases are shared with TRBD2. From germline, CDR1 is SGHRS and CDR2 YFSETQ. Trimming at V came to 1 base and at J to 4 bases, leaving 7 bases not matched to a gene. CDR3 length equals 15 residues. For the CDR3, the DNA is TGCGCCAGCAGCTTGAGCGGACTAGCAGGGTACGAGCAGTACTTC. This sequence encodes CASSLSGLAGYEQYF.

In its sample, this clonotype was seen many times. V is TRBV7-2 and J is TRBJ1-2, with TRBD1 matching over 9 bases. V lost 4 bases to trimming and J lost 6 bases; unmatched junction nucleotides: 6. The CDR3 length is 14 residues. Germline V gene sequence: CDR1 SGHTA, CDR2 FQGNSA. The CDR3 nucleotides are TGTGCCAGCAGCTGGTCGGGACAGGGTAATGGCTACACCTTC. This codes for CASSWSGQGNGYTF.

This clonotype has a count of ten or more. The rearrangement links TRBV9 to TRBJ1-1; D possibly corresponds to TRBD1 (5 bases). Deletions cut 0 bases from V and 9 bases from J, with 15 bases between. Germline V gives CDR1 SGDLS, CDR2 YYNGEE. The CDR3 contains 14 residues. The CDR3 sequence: CASSVGAGTRQAFF. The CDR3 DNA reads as TGTGCCAGCAGCGTAGGGGCAGGGACGAGGCAAGCTTTCTTT.

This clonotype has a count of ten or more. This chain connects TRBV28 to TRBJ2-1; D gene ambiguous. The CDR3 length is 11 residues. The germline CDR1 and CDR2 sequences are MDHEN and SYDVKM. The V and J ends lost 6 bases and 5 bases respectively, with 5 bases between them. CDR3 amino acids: CASSTDNEQFF. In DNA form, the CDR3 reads TGTGCCAGCAGCACCGACAATGAGCAGTTCTTC. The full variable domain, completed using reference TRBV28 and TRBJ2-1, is DVKVTQSSRYLVKRTGEKVFLECVQDMDHENMFWYRQDPGLGLRLIYFSYDVKMKEKGDIPEGYSVSREKKERFSLILESASTNQTSMYLCASSTDNEQFFGPGTRLTVL.

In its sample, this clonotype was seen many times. As DNA, the CDR3 is TGTGCCTGGAGTGTTGGGGGGCAGAACTATGGCTACACCTTC. This translates into CAWSVGGQNYGYTF. The V call is TRBV30, the J call TRBJ1-2; D perhaps matches TRBD1 (6 bases). Trimming pared 0 bases from V and 2 bases from J, leaving 10 bases between. The CDR3 is 14 residues long. CDR1 and CDR2 (germline): GTSNPN, SVGIG (reference sequence). The entire variable domain, with the rest obtained from reference TRBV30 and TRBJ1-2, is as follows: SQTIHQWPATLVQPVGSPLSLECTVEGTSNPNLYWYRQAAGRGLQLLFYSVGIGQISSEVPQNLSASRPQDRQFILSSKKLLLSDSGFYLCAWSVGGQNYGYTFGSGTRLTVV.

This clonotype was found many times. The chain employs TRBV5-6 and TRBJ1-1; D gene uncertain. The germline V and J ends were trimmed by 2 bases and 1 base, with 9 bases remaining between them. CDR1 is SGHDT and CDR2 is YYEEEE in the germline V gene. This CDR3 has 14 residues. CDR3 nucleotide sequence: TGTGCCAGCAGCTTTACCACAGAGAACACTGAAGCTTTCTTT. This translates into CASSFTTENTEAFF.

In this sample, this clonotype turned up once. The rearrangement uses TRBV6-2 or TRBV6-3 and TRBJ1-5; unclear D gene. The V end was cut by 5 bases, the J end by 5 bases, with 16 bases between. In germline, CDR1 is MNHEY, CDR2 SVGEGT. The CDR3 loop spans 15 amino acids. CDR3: CASSILKDYDQPQHF. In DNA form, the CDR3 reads TGTGCCAGCAGTATCCTTAAGGACTACGATCAGCCCCAGCATTTT.

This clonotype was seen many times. CDR3: CSARDPGLPGEQYV. The CDR3 DNA reads as TGCAGTGCTAGAGATCCGGGCCTACCGGGAGAGCAGTACGTC. The V call is TRBV20-1, the J call TRBJ2-7; perhaps TRBD2 as D (5 bases). CDR1 and CDR2 (germline): DFQATT, SNEGSKA (reference sequence). V dropped 0 bases and J dropped 7 bases, with 16 bases sitting between them. The CDR3 covers 14 residues.

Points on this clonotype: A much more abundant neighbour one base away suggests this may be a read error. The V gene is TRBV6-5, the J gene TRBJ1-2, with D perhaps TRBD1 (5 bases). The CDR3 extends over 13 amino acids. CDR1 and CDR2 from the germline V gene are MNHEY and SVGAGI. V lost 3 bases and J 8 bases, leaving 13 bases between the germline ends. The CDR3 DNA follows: TGTGCCAGCAGTTATGGGGACCTCAGAGGCTACACCTTC. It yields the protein CASSYGDLRGYTF.

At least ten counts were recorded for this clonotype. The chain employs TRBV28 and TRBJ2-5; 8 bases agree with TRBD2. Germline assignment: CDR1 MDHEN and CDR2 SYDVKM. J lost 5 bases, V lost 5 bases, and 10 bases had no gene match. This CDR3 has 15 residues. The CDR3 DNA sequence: TGTGCCAGCAGTGACCGGACTAGCAACGGCGAGACCCAGTACTTC. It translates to CASSDRTSNGETQYF.

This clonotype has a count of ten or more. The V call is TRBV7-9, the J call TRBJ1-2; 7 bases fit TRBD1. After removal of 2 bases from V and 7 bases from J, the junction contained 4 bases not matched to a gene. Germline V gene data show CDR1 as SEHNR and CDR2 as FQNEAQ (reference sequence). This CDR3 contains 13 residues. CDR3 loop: CASSLSGGLGYTF. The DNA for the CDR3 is TGTGCCAGCAGCTTATCAGGGGGGCTTGGCTACACCTTC.

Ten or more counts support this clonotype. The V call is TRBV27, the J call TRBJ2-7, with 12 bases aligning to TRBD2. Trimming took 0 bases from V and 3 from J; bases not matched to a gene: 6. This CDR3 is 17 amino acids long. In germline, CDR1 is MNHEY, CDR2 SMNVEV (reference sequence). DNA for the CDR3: TGTGCCAGCAGTTTATCTCCCCCACTAGCGGGAGGCTACGAGCAGTACTTC. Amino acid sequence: CASSLSPPLAGGYEQYF.

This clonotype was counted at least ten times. The DNA of the CDR3 is TGTGCCAGCTCATCTAAAGGGGTATGGAACACTGAAGCTTTCTTT. As protein: CASSSKGVWNTEAFF. This sequence joins TRBV18 and TRBJ1-1, with D tentatively TRBD1 (5 bases). V was shortened by 5 bases and J by 1 base, with 14 bases between the two germline ends. Germline CDR1 reads KGHSH; CDR2 reads LQKENI. The CDR3 contains 15 residues.

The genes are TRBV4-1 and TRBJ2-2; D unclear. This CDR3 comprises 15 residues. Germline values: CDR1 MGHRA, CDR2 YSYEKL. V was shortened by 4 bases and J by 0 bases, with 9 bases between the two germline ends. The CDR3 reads CASSPQSANTGELFF. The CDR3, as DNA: TGCGCCAGCAGCCCTCAAAGCGCGAACACCGGGGAGCTGTTTTTT.

The CDR3 protein is CASRGPFQGDQETQYF. The CDR3 nucleotides are TGTGCCAGCAGGGGCCCGTTCCAGGGGGATCAAGAGACCCAGTACTTC. The chain recombines TRBV2 with TRBJ2-5, with 7 bases that match TRBD1. The CDR3 sequence is 16 residues long. Trimming removed 6 bases from V and 2 bases from J; junction bases left unmatched: 12. Germline V gene data show CDR1 as SNHLY and CDR2 as FYNNEI.

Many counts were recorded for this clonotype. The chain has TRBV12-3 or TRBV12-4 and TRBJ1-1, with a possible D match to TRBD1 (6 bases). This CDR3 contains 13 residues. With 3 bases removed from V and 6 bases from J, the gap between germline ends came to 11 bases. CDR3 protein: CASSFRDTPEAFF. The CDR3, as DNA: TGTGCCAGCAGTTTCCGGGACACCCCTGAAGCTTTCTTT.

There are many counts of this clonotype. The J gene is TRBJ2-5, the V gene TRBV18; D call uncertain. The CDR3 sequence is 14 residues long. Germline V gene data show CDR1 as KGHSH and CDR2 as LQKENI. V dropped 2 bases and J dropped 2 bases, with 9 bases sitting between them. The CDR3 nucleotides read TGTGCCAGCTCACCAAAGGACGGACAAGAGACCCAGTACTTC. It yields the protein CASSPKDGQETQYF.

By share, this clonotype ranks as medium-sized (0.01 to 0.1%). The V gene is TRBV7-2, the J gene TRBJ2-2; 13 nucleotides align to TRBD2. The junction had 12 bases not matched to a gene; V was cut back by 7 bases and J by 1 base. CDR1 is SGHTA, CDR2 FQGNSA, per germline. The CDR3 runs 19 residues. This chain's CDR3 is CASIQTAGTSGVNTGELFF. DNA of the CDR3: TGTGCCAGCATCCAGACCGCAGGGACTAGCGGGGTGAACACCGGGGAGCTGTTTTTT.

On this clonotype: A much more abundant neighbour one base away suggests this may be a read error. CDR3 sequence (DNA): TGTGCCAGCAATCCGGGGTCCACCTCCTACCATGAGCAGTTCTTC. Translating it yields CASNPGSTSYHEQFF. This rearrangement joins TRBV6-1 to TRBJ2-1, with D tentatively TRBD2 (5 bases). The CDR3 is 15 amino acids. Germline lookup yields CDR1 MNHNS and CDR2 SASEGT.

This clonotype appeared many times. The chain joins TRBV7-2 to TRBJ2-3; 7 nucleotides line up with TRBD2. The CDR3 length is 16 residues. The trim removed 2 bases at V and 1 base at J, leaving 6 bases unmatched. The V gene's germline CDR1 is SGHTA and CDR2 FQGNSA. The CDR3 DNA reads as TGTGCCAGCAGCTTAAATCGCGGGGGACGCACAGATACGCAGTATTTT. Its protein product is CASSLNRGGRTDTQYF.

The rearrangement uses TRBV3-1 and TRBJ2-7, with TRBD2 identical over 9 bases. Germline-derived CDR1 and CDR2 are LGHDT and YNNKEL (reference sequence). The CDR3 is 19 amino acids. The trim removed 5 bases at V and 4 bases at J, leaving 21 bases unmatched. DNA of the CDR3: TGTGCCAGCAGCAAACATGATTTGGCTAGCGGGAAGAGTCCGTACGAGCAGTACTTC. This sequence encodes CASSKHDLASGKSPYEQYF.

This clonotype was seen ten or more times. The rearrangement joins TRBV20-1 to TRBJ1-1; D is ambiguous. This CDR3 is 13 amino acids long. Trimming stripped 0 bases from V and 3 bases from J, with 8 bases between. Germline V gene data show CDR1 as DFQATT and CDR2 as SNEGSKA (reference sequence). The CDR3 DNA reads TGCAGTGCTAGAGAGTGGGATTACACTGAAGCTTTCTTT. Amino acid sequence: CSAREWDYTEAFF.